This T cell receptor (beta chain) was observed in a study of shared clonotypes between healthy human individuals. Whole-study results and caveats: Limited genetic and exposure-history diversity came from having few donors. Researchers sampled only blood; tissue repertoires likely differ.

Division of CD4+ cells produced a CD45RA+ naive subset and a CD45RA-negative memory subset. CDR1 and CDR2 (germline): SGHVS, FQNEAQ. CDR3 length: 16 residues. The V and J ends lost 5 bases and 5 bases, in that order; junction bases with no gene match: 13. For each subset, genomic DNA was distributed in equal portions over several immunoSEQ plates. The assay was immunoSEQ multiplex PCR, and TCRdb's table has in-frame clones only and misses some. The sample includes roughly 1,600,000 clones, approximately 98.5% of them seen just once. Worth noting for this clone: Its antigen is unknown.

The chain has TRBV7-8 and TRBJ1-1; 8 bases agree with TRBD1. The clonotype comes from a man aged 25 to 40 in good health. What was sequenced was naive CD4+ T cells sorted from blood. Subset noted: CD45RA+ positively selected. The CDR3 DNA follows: TGTGCCAGCAGCCCGCGGACAGGGCGGTTAGTTACTGAAGCTTTCTTT. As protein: CASSPRTGRLVTEAFF.